This record covers a single T cell receptor (beta chain). Antigen unknown. 200 to 250 ng DNA, around 30,000 T cell genomes, went into each sorted-subset replicate PCR. Sequencing used immunoSEQ multiplex PCR; TCRdb keeps in-frame clones, though not all of them. The sample lists approximately 2.4 million clones, about 94% occurring once. The sample comes from a study of shared clonotypes between healthy human individuals. About the research overall: Researchers assigned three CD4 naive, three CD4 memory, two CD8 naive and one CD8 memory plate to each donor. Broader study findings: The generation probabilities recorded for non-shared clonotypes fell below those of clonotypes shared by all four donors.

Germline V gene data show CDR1 as SGHRS and CDR2 as YFSETQ. The CDR3 spans 15 residues. The ends were cut back, 0 bases at V and 5 bases at J, with 11 bases in the middle. Nashville, Tennessee was home to all donors, who were Caucasian adults. The V gene is TRBV5-1, the J gene TRBJ2-2; no clear D. This clonotype was sampled from a man younger than 30 in good health. The sequenced sample consisted of naive CD4+ T cells sorted from blood. Subset noted: CD45RA+ positively selected. CDR3 DNA: TGCGCCAGCAGCTTGGGCGGTCCGAGGACCGGGGAGCTGTTTTTT. This encodes CASSLGGPRTGELFF.